Below, 32 T cell receptor beta chains from the same sample are listed, as sequenced in a study of tumor and adjacent non-tumor tissue in lung cancer. A modified ARM-PCR protocol with three rounds of nested PCR amplified TCRbeta. Using its own MiXCR run on the multiplex PCR reads, TCRdb lists one record per CDR3 protein. The sample shows under 80,000 distinct CDR3 sequences, more than 75% of them seen only once. The template was RNA from unsorted bulk tissue. This non-tumor lung sample came from over 3 cm beyond the tumor edge. The source material was distant non-tumor lung tissue. Receptor source: a man aged 60-69 years with non-small cell lung cancer.

The rearrangement links TRBV2 to TRBJ2-3; no clear D. The V and J ends lost 6 bases and 3 bases respectively, with 13 bases between them. Germline V gene lookup returns CDR1 SNHLY and CDR2 FYNNEI. The CDR3 extends over 14 amino acids. CDR3: CASSVIARTDTQYF. CDR3 DNA: TGTGCCAGCAGCGTAATCGCTCGGACAGATACGCAGTATTTT.

About this clonotype: The CDR3 ends on some other residue instead of the conserved phenylalanine or tryptophan, so this is likely a read error. V and J are TRBV11-1 and TRBJ2-1; D remains ambiguous. Between the trimmed V and J ends, which lost 7 bases and 6 bases, there was a span of 19 bases. In germline, CDR1 is SGHAT, CDR2 FQDESV (reference sequence). The CDR3 is 15 amino acids. The CDR3 reads CASNFDTYSTNEQFS. The CDR3 DNA is TGTGCCAGCAACTTCGACACCTATAGTACCAATGAGCAGTTCTCC.

This clonotype appeared once. This is likely a read error, given that the CDR3 carries no conserved phenylalanine or tryptophan at its end. The chain uses TRBV6-5 and TRBJ2-1, with 7 nucleotides matching TRBD2. This CDR3 spans 16 amino acids. CDR1 and CDR2 (germline): MNHEY, SVGAGI. With 6 bases clipped from V and 4 bases from J, the junction kept 12 bases outside the gene matches. CDR3 residues: CASSTRGAGVYNEQFL. The DNA for the CDR3 is TGTGCCAGCAGCACCCGTGGGGCGGGAGTGTACAATGAGCAGTTCCTC.

Details on this clonotype: A much more abundant neighbour one base away suggests this may be a read error. The genes are TRBV11-2 and TRBJ2-5; D unresolved. Looked up from germline, CDR1 is SGHAT and CDR2 is FQNNGV. This CDR3 contains 12 residues. With 10 bases removed from V and 4 bases from J, the gap between germline ends came to 13 bases. The CDR3 DNA reads as TGTGCCACCGAGAAATGGGGAGAGACCCAGTACTTC. Translation: CATEKWGETQYF.

Worth noting for this clonotype: At one end the junction does not follow the germline gene, possibly because of a read error. The rearrangement joins TRBV14 to TRBJ2-3; 13 nucleotides align to TRBD2. The CDR3 spans 18 residues. Per germline, CDR1 SGHDN and CDR2 FVKESK. The CDR3 loop is CTSNQRRTSGRRTDTQYF. Here the CDR3 DNA reads TGTACCAGCAACCAACGCCGGACTAGCGGGAGACGAACAGATACGCAGTATTTT.

This clonotype has a count of ten or more. This chain uses TRBV6-6 with TRBJ2-1; 8 nucleotides match TRBD2. Germline values: CDR1 MNHNY, CDR2 SVGAGI (reference sequence). V was pared by 4 bases and J by 4 bases, with 3 bases of the junction left unmatched. The CDR3 runs 14 residues. CDR3 bases: TGTGCCAGCAGTTCAGAGCGGGAGTACAATGAGCAGTTCTTC. Its translation: CASSSEREYNEQFF.

As for this clonotype: The junction and the germline gene differ at one end; a read error may be behind it. The chain links TRBV6-5 to TRBJ2-7, with 9 bases matching TRBD2. The CDR3 is 19 amino acids. The germline V gene encodes CDR1 MNHEY and CDR2 SVGAGI. CDR3 sequence: CASSYYTPNLAGQHYEQYF. Written as DNA, the CDR3 is TGTGCCAGCAGTTACTACACACCCAACCTAGCGGGACAACACTACGAGCAATACTTC.

Notes on this clonotype: This may come from a read error, since a much larger clone is one base off. CDR3 in amino acids: CAISLVLVPPRETQYF. DNA for the CDR3: TGTGCCATCAGCTTAGTTCTGGTGCCCCCTCGAGAGACCCAGTACTTC. This chain links TRBV7-8 with TRBJ2-5; D gene uncertain. Germline CDR1 and CDR2: SGHVS and FQNEAQ. The CDR3 has 16 amino acids.

The chain is built from TRBV5-1 and TRBJ2-3; D gene uncertain. There are 13 residues in the CDR3. Germline V gene sequence: CDR1 SGHRS, CDR2 YFSETQ. Trimming removed 4 bases at V and 7 bases at J, with 13 bases between. Written as DNA, the CDR3 is TGCGCCAGCAGCGACCGGTGGGCAAATACGCAGTATTTT. This gives the protein CASSDRWANTQYF.

In the case of this clonotype: Its ends do not fully match the called genes, so a read error is possible. The chain combines TRBV20-1 with TRBJ1-5, with 8 bases lining up with TRBD1. This CDR3 region has 15 residues. Germline loops: CDR1 DFQATT, CDR2 SNEGSKA (reference sequence). As DNA, the CDR3 is TGCGGTGCTAGAGCTTGGGACAGGCTCAATCAGCCCCAGCATTTT. Residues: CGARAWDRLNQPQHF.

This clonotype occurred many times. This rearrangement joins TRBV4-1 to TRBJ2-2; D assignment may be TRBD1 or TRBD2 (7 bases each). The CDR3 is 17 amino acids. Trimming pared 0 bases from V and 0 bases from J, leaving 11 bases between. Germline values: CDR1 MGHRA, CDR2 YSYEKL. The CDR3 coding sequence is TGCGCCAGCAGCCAAGAGCAGGGGGGGGCGAACACCGGGGAGCTGTTTTTT. This gives the protein CASSQEQGGANTGELFF.

Notes on this clonotype: No conserved phenylalanine or tryptophan ends this CDR3, so it is likely a read error. Because the CDR3's place on the DNA is in doubt, the DNA is left out and the CDR3 is given as listed by TCRdb. The chain recombines TRBV30 with TRBJ2-1; no check of the table's D call, TRBD2, against the DNA was made. Germline V lookup: CDR1 GTSNPN, CDR2 SVGIG (reference sequence). A total of 15 residues make up the CDR3, ends included. This CDR3 reads CPWSPSMASGAGQII.

This clonotype is labeled as large. The V call is TRBV6-5, the J call TRBJ1-2; TRBD1 matches at 10 bases. There are 14 residues in the CDR3. CDR1 is MNHEY, CDR2 SVGAGI, per germline. V shed 9 bases and J 5 bases; nucleotides not matched to a gene: 9. CDR3 coding DNA: TGTGCCAGTGGAGGGACAGGGGACGGGTATGGCTACACCTTC. Its protein is CASGGTGDGYGYTF.

On this clonotype: One end of the junction varies from germline; a read error may be responsible. This sequence joins TRBV11-3 and TRBJ2-7; the match to TRBD1 covers 10 bases. The length of the CDR3 is 15 residues. Germline-derived CDR1 and CDR2 are SGHNT and YENEEA. The CDR3: CVSCPPGQGTREQYF. The CDR3 DNA follows: TGTGTCAGCTGCCCCCCGGGACAGGGGACTCGGGAGCAGTACTTC.

Remarks on this clonotype: Since a much larger clone is just one base distant, this may be a read error. The CDR3 sequence: CASTGTPTGELFF. CDR3 DNA sequence: TGTGCCAGCACCGGGACTCCCACCGGGGAGCTGTTTTTT. The chain carries TRBV6-5 and TRBJ2-2; the D gene is possibly TRBD2 (6 bases). The germline V gene has CDR1 MNHEY and CDR2 SVGAGI. CDR3 length: 13 amino acids. Trimming shortened V by 7 bases and J by 4 bases, and 10 bases separated the two germline ends.

The rearrangement joins TRBV4-1 to TRBJ1-4; D call uncertain. Germline values: CDR1 MGHRA, CDR2 YSYEKL. The germline V and J ends were trimmed by 4 bases and 11 bases, with 20 bases remaining between them. CDR3 length: 15 amino acids. The CDR3 nucleotides are TGCGCCAGCAGCCGAGAAGGCCGCGTTTTGGAGAAACTGTTTTTT. It specifies CASSREGRVLEKLFF.

Concerning this clonotype itself: The CDR3 does not close with the conserved phenylalanine or tryptophan, likely indicating a read error. It is unclear where the CDR3 begins or ends on the DNA, so no DNA is shown, and the CDR3 is as TCRdb lists it. This rearrangement joins TRBV12-5 to TRBJ1-2. The CDR3 extends over 10 residues, inclusive of both ends. CDR1 and CDR2 (germline): LGHNT, FRNRAP. This CDR3 reads CASPRVGCTS.

Turning to this clonotype: The junction and the germline gene differ at one end; a read error may be behind it. This sequence joins TRBV4-1 and TRBJ2-1; no definite D call. Germline assignment: CDR1 MGHRA and CDR2 YSYEKL. CDR3 length: 15 amino acids. The CDR3 spells CASSQDDVSFNEQFF. CDR3 coding DNA: TGCGCCAGCAGTCAAGATGACGTCTCCTTCAATGAGCAGTTCTTC.

In this sample, this clonotype turned up once. The conserved phenylalanine or tryptophan normally closing the CDR3 is absent here, so this likely arose from a read error. The chain couples TRBV5-4 to TRBJ2-1; 10 bases are a match to TRBD2. CDR1 SGHNT and CDR2 YYREEE come from the germline V gene (reference sequence). CDR3 length: 16 residues. CDR3 protein: CASSLVGTSVTNEQFL. DNA for the CDR3: TGTGCCAGCAGCTTGGTCGGGACTAGCGTAACCAATGAACAGTTCTTA.

As regards this clonotype: The junction shows a germline mismatch at one end, possibly a read error. The rearrangement uses TRBV5-4 and TRBJ2-6; D possibly uses TRBD1 or TRBD2 (5 bases each). Germline CDR1 SGHNT, CDR2 YYREEE (reference sequence). This CDR3 has 15 amino acids. The CDR3 nucleotides read TGTGCCAGCAGCTTGCCTAGCTCTGGGGCCAACATCCTGACTTTC. The encoded protein is CASSLPSSGANILTF.

This clonotype was counted many times. This chain links TRBV20-1 with TRBJ1-2, with D perhaps TRBD1 (6 bases). Deletions cut 0 bases from V and 5 bases from J, with 13 bases between. Per germline, CDR1 DFQATT and CDR2 SNEGSKA (reference sequence). There are 14 residues in the CDR3. DNA of the CDR3: TGCAGTGCTAGAGATTTAAGGGGGGCGTATGGCTACACCTTC. Translated, it gives CSARDLRGAYGYTF.

Remarks on this clonotype: A much larger clonotype is one base distant, so this may be a read error. The rearrangement uses TRBV20-1 and TRBJ2-7, with 16 bases identical to TRBD2. The germline CDR1 and CDR2 sequences are DFQATT and SNEGSKA (reference sequence). CDR3 length equals 17 residues. CDR3 in amino acids: CSAMGLAGGPSSYDQYF. The CDR3 DNA reads TGCAGTGCTATGGGACTAGCGGGAGGGCCAAGCTCCTACGATCAGTACTTC.

Notes on this clonotype: The junction does not match germline at one end; this may be a read error. The genes are TRBV4-1 and TRBJ2-7, with 8 bases identical to TRBD2. CDR3 length equals 14 residues. Germline CDR1 reads MGHRA; CDR2 reads YSYEKL. DNA for the CDR3: TGCGCCAGCAGTCAGGTTAGCGGGAATTACGTGCAGTACTTC. Its protein is CASSQVSGNYVQYF.

In the case of this clonotype: The conserved final phenylalanine or tryptophan is absent from the CDR3, which likely points to a read error. J is TRBJ2-5 and V is TRBV29-1, with TRBD1 as a possible D gene (6 bases). The germline V gene has CDR1 SQVTM and CDR2 ANQGSEA. V was pared by 3 bases and J by 5 bases, with 16 bases between. This CDR3 is built from 14 residues. Here the CDR3 reads CSVELRGREETQYL. The CDR3 region has the DNA TGCAGCGTTGAGCTCAGGGGTAGGGAGGAGACCCAGTACTTA.

Turning to this clonotype: The junction does not match germline at one end; this may be a read error. Written as DNA, the CDR3 is TGTGCCAACAGCCAAGACATAGGACTAGCGCTGTACAATGAGCAGTTCTTC. Encoded protein: CANSQDIGLALYNEQFF. The gene calls are TRBV14 and TRBJ2-1; TRBD2 aligns across 9 bases. The germline CDR1 and CDR2 sequences are SGHDN and FVKESK. The CDR3 is 17 residues long. The full variable domain, its missing parts supplied by reference TRBV14 and TRBJ2-1, is EAGVTQFPSHSVIEKGQTVTLRCDPISGHDNLYWYRRVMGKEIKFLLHFVKESKQDESGMPNNRFLAERTGGTYSTLKVQPAELEDSGVYFCANSQDIGLALYNEQFFGPGTRLTVL.

With regard to this clonotype: One end of the junction does not line up with germline, which may come from a read error. This rearrangement joins TRBV10-1 to TRBJ2-5; D is tentatively TRBD1 or TRBD2 (5 bases each). The CDR3 length is 16 residues. Germline values: CDR1 WNHNN, CDR2 SYGVQD (reference sequence). CDR3 sequence reads: CAISDIASRERETQYF. The CDR3 DNA reads TGCGCCATCAGTGACATCGCTAGCAGGGAGAGGGAGACCCAGTACTTC.

This clonotype has more than one count but fewer than ten. Being one base from a much bigger clone, this may be a read error. No conserved phenylalanine or tryptophan ends this CDR3, so it is likely a read error. It is unclear where the CDR3 begins or ends on the DNA, so no DNA is shown, and the CDR3 is as TCRdb lists it. This chain's CDR3 is CSASYQVGSGYL. This chain connects TRBV20-1 to TRBJ2-3. The CDR3 is 12 amino acids long, termini counted. Germline V gene lookup returns CDR1 DFQATT and CDR2 SNEGSKA (reference sequence).

With regard to this clonotype: A junction boundary mismatches the germline segment, possibly from a read error. This rearrangement joins TRBV6-2 or TRBV6-3 to TRBJ2-7; D uncertain. Germline V gives CDR1 MNHEY, CDR2 SVGEGT. The length of the CDR3 is 16 residues. The CDR3 DNA is TGTGCCAGAAGTTACTCGAATAGTGGGAAATCCTACAAGCAGTACTTC. Translated, it gives CARSYSNSGKSYKQYF.

A remark on this clonotype: An end of the junction differs from the germline gene, which may be a read error. The J gene is TRBJ2-1, the V gene TRBV29-1; D gene uncertain. Germline-derived CDR1 and CDR2 are SQVTM and ANQGSEA. This CDR3 comprises 13 residues. The CDR3 spells CSIEQSSYDKQFF. CDR3 coding DNA: TGCAGCATTGAACAGAGCTCCTACGATAAGCAGTTCTTC.

This clonotype was seen only once. The J gene is TRBJ2-1, the V gene TRBV4-1, with 9 bases aligning to TRBD2. The V and J ends lost 4 bases and 9 bases, in that order; junction bases with no gene match: 10. Germline values: CDR1 MGHRA, CDR2 YSYEKL. The CDR3 contains 15 residues. In DNA form, the CDR3 reads TGCGCCAGCAGCCCGGGACTAGCTGGAGCGGTTGAGCAGTTCTTC. Translation gives CASSPGLAGAVEQFF.

On this clonotype itself: The junction departs from the called germline gene at one end, perhaps through a read error. This chain joins TRBV29-1 and TRBJ2-7; D tentatively fits TRBD1 or TRBD2 (5 bases each). Germline V CDR1 and CDR2: SQVTM, ANQGSEA. CDR3 length: 13 amino acids. The CDR3 region has the DNA TGCAGCGTTGAAAGGGACGGAACCTACGAGCAGTGCTTC. It encodes CSVERDGTYEQCF.

The rearrangement joins TRBV18 to TRBJ1-1; a possible D gene is TRBD1 (6 bases). The ends were cut back, 4 bases at V and 1 base at J, with 22 bases in the middle. CDR3 length equals 18 residues. Germline lookup yields CDR1 KGHSH and CDR2 LQKENI. CDR3 in amino acids: CASSLIYGGQDENTEAFF. CDR3 nucleotides: TGTGCCAGCTCACTAATTTATGGGGGGCAGGATGAGAACACTGAAGCTTTCTTT.